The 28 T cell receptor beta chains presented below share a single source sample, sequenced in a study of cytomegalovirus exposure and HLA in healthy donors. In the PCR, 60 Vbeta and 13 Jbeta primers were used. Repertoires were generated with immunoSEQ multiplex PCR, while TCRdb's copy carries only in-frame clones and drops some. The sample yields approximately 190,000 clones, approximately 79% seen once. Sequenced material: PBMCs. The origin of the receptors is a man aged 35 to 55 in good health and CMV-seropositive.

CDR3 coding DNA: TGTGCCAGCAGTTACCTCCTAGCGGGGGGACTAGAGACCCAGTACTTC. This encodes CASSYLLAGGLETQYF. V is TRBV6-5 and J is TRBJ2-5; 11 nucleotides align to TRBD2. The CDR3 covers 16 residues. Germline loops: CDR1 MNHEY, CDR2 SVGAGI. Germline trimming cut 2 bases from V and 4 bases from J; bases unmatched to any gene: 6.

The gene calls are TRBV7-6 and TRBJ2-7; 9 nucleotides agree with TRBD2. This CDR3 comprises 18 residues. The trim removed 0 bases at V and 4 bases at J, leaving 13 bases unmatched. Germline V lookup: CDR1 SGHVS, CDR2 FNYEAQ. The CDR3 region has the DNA TGTGCCAGCAGCTTAGCCCGTGCGGGACTAGCAGATTTTTACGAGCAGTACTTC. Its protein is CASSLARAGLADFYEQYF.

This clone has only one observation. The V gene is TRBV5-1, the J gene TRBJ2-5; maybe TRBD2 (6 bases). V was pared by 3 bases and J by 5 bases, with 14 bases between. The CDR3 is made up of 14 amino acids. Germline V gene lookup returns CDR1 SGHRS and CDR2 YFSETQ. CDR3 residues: CASSSSVGRETQYF. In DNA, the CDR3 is TGCGCCAGCAGCTCCTCCGTGGGGAGGGAGACCCAGTACTTC.

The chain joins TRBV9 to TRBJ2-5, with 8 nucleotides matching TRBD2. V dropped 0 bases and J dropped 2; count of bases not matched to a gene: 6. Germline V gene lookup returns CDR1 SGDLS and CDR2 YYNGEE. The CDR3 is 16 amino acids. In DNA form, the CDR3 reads TGTGCCAGCAGCGTAGAGGTAGCGGGGATGCAAGAGACCCAGTACTTC. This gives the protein CASSVEVAGMQETQYF.

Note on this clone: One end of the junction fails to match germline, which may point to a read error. CDR3 sequence reads: CSSSGLQGWSYEQYF. Here the CDR3 DNA reads TGTTCCAGCAGCGGACTGCAGGGGTGGTCCTACGAGCAGTACTTC. This rearrangement joins TRBV7-9 to TRBJ2-7; D is possibly TRBD1 (6 bases). This CDR3 has 15 residues. Per the germline V gene, CDR1 is SEHNR and CDR2 is FQNEAQ (reference sequence). Drawing the rest from reference TRBV7-9 and TRBJ2-7, the complete variable domain is DTGVSQNPRHKITKRGQNVTFRCDPISEHNRLYWYRQTLGQGPEFLTYFQNEAQLEKSRLLSDRFSAERPKGSFSTLEIQRTEQGDSAMYLCSSSGLQGWSYEQYFGPGTRLTVT.

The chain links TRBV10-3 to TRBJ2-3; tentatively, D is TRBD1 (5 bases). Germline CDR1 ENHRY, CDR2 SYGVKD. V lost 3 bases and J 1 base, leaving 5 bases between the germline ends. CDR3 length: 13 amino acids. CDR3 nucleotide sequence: TGTGCCATCAGTGAAGGGGGCACAGATACGCAGTATTTT. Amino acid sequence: CAISEGGTDTQYF.

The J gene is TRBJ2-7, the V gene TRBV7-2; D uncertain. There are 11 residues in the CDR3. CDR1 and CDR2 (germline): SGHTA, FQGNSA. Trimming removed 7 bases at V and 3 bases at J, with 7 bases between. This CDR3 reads CASIYDYEQYF. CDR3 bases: TGTGCCAGCATCTATGACTACGAGCAGTACTTC.

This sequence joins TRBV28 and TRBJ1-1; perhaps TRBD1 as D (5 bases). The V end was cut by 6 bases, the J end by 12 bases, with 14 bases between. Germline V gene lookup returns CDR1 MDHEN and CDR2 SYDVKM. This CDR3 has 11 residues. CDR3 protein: CASSKGYGTFF. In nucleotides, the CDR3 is TGTGCCAGCAGCAAGGGGTATGGGACTTTCTTT. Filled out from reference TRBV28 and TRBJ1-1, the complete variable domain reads DVKVTQSSRYLVKRTGEKVFLECVQDMDHENMFWYRQDPGLGLRLIYFSYDVKMKEKGDIPEGYSVSREKKERFSLILESASTNQTSMYLCASSKGYGTFFGQGTRLTVV.

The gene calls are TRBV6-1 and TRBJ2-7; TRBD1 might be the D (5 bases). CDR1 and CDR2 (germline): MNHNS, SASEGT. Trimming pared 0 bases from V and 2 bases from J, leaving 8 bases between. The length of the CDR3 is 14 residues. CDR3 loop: CASSEAGHPYEQYF. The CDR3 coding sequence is TGTGCCAGCAGTGAAGCAGGACACCCCTACGAGCAGTACTTC.

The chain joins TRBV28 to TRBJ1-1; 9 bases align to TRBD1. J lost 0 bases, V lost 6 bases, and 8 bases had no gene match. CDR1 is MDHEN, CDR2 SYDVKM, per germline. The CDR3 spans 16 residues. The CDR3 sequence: CASRGTGRGMNTEAFF. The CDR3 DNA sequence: TGTGCCAGCAGGGGGACAGGGAGAGGGATGAACACTGAAGCTTTCTTT.

The CDR3 is CASSVSRTGGLGGELFF. The CDR3 DNA reads TGTGCCAGCAGTGTCTCCCGGACAGGAGGGCTTGGCGGGGAGCTGTTTTTT. The V call is TRBV6-4, the J call TRBJ2-2, with a possible D match to TRBD1 (7 bases). V lost 4 bases, J lost 7 bases, and 22 bases lay in between. The CDR3 spans 17 residues. CDR1 MRHNA and CDR2 SNTAGT come from the germline V gene.

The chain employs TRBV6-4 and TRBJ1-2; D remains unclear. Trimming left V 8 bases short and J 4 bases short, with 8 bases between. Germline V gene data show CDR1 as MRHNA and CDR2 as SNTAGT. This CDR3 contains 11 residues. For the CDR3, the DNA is TGTGCCAGCCCTTACATCTATGGCTACACCTTC. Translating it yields CASPYIYGYTF.

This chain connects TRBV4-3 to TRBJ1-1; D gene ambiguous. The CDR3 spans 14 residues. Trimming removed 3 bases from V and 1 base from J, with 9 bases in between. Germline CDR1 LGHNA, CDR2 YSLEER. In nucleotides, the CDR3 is TGCGCCAGCAGCCAGGATACAGAGAACACTGAAGCTTTCTTT. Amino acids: CASSQDTENTEAFF.

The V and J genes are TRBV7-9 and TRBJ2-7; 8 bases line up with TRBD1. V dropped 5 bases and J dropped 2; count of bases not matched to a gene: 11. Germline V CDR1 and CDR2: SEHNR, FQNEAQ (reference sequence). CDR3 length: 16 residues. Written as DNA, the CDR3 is TGTGCCAGCAGCCCGCGACAGGGGCCCACCACCTACGAGCAGTACTTC. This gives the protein CASSPRQGPTTYEQYF. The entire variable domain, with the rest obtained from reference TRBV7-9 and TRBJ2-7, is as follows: DTGVSQNPRHKITKRGQNVTFRCDPISEHNRLYWYRQTLGQGPEFLTYFQNEAQLEKSRLLSDRFSAERPKGSFSTLEIQRTEQGDSAMYLCASSPRQGPTTYEQYFGPGTRLTVT.

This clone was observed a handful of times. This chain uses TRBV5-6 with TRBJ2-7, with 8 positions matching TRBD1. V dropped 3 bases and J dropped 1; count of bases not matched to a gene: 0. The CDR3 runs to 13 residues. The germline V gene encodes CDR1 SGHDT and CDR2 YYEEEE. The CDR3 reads CASSWDRSYEQYF. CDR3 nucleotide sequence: TGTGCCAGCAGCTGGGACAGGTCCTACGAGCAGTACTTC.

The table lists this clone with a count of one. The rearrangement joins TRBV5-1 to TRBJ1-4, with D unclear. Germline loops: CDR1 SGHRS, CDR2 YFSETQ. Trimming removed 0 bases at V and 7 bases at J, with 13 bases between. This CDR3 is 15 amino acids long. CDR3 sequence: CASSLEAGGGEKLFF. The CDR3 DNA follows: TGCGCCAGCAGCTTGGAGGCAGGTGGTGGTGAAAAACTGTTTTTT.

The CDR3 sequence: CSVVAGKRNYGYTF. CDR3 bases: TGCAGCGTTGTGGCAGGGAAAAGGAACTATGGCTACACCTTC. The V and J genes are TRBV29-1 and TRBJ1-2, with TRBD1 as a possible D gene (5 bases). Deletions cut 4 bases from V and 2 bases from J, with 14 bases between. The CDR3 extends over 14 amino acids. CDR1 and CDR2 from the germline V gene are SQVTM and ANQGSEA.

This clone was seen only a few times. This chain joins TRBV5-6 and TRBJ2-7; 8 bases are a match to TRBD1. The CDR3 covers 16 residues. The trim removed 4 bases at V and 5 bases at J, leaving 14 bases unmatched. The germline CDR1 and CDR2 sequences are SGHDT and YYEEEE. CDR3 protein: CASSLLRPDRDDEQYF. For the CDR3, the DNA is TGTGCCAGCAGCCTACTCCGACCGGACAGGGACGACGAGCAGTACTTC.

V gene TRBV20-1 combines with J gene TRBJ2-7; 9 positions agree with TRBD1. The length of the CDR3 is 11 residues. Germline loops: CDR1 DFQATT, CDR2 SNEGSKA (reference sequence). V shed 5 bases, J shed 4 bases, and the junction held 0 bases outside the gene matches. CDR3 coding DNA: TGCAGTGCTGGGACAGGGTACGAGCAGTACTTC. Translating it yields CSAGTGYEQYF.

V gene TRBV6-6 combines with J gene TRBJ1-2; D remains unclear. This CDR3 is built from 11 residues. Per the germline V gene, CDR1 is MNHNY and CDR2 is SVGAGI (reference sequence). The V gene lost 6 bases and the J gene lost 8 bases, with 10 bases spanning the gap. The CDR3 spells CASSQVFGYTF. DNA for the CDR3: TGTGCCAGCAGCCAGGTTTTCGGCTACACCTTC.

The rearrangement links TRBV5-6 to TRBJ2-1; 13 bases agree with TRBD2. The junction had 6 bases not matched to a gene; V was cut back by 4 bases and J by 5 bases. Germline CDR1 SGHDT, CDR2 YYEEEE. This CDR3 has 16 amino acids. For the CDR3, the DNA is TGTGCCAGCAGCCCCCCCACTAGCGGGGGGGACAATGAGCAGTTCTTC. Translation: CASSPPTSGGDNEQFF.

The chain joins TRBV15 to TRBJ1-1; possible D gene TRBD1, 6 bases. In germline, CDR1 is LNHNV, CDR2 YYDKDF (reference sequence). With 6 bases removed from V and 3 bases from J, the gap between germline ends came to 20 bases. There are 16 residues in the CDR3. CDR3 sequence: CATRIGTGGAYTEAFF. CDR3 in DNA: TGTGCCACCAGAATCGGAACTGGGGGCGCGTACACTGAAGCTTTCTTT.

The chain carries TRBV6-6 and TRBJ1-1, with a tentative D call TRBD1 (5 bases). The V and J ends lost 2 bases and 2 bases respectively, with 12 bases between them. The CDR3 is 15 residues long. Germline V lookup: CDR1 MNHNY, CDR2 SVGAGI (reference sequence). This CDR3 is CASSYRRDPNTEAFF. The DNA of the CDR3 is TGTGCCAGCAGTTACCGCAGGGATCCAAACACTGAAGCTTTCTTT.

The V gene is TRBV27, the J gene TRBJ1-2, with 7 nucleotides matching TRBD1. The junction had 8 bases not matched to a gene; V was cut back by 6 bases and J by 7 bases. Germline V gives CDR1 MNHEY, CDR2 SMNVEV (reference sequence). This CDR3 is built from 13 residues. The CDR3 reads CASSRQGPGGYTF. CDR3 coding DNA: TGTGCCAGCAGCCGACAGGGCCCGGGTGGCTACACCTTC.

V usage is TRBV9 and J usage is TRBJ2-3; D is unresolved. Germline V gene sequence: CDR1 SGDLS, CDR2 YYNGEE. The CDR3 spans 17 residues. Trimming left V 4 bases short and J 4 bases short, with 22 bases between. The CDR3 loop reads CASSSRLSSRVSDTQYF. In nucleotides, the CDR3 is TGTGCCAGCAGCTCGAGACTGAGCAGTCGAGTTTCAGATACGCAGTATTTT.

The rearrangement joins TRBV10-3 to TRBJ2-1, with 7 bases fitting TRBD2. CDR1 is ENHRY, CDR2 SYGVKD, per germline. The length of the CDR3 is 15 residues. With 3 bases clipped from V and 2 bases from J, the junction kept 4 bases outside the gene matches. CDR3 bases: TGTGCCATCAGTGACCCAGCGGGGCCCTACAATGAGCAGTTCTTC. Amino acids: CAISDPAGPYNEQFF.

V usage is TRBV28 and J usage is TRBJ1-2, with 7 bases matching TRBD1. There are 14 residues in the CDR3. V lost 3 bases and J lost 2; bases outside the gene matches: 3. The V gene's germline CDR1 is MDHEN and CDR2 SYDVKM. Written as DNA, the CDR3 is TGTGCCAGCAGTTTCCCACAGGGGAACTATGGCTACACCTTC. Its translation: CASSFPQGNYGYTF.

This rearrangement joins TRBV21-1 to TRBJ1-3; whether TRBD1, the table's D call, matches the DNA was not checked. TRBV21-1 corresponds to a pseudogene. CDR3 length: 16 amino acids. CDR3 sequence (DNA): TGTGCCAGCAGACACCCCAGGGGCAGGTCCGGAAACACCATATATTTT. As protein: CASRHPRGRSGNTIYF.